This entry features one T cell receptor (beta chain) sequence. Its antigen is unidentified. This entry comes from a study of T cell responses to AZD1222 COVID-19 vaccine. Findings and limits, study-wide: The breadth and depth of Spike-specific TCRs increased once two AZD1222 doses had been given.

TCRdb's table, derived via immunoSEQ multiplex PCR, lists solely in-frame clones and lacks some. The data contain some 150,000 clones, 80% to 95% of them singletons. The TCR comes from an adult in good health. The sample in question was peripheral blood, obtained on day 0 of AZD1222 vaccination.

CDR3 protein: CASRPGGPPDYEQYF. CDR3 DNA sequence: TGTGCAAGTCGCCCAGGGGGTCCCCCGGACTACGAGCAGTACTTC. The chain is built from TRBV12-2 and TRBJ2-7; the table's D call, TRBD1, was not checked against the DNA. TRBV12-2 is a known pseudogene. The length of the CDR3 is 15 residues.